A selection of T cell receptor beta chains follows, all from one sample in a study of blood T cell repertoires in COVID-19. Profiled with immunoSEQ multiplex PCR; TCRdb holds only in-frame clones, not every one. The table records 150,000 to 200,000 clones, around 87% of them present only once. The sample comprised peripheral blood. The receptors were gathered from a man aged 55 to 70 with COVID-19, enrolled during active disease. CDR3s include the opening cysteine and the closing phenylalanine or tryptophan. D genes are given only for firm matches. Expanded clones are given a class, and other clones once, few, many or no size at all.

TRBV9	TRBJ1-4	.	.	TGTGCCAGCAGCGGAGGCCCCGGGAATTCGGTGCTTAATGAAAAACTGTTTTTT	CASSGGPGNSVLNEKLFF
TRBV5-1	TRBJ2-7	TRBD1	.	TGCGCCAGCAGCGAGGGACAGGGGTTTTACGAGCAGTACTTC	CASSEGQGFYEQYF
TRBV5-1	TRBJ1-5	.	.	TGCGCCAGCAGTTTGACAGCGGGCAATCAGCCCCAGCATTTT	CASSLTAGNQPQHF
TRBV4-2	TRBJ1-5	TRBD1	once	TGTGCCAGCAGCCAAATAGGACAGGGGGCGAATCAGCCCCAGCATTTT	CASSQIGQGANQPQHF
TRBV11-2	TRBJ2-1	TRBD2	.	TGTGCCAGCAGCTTGGGAGGGGAGGTGAATGAGCAGTTCTTC	CASSLGGEVNEQFF
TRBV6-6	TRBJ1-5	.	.	TGTGCCAGCAGGCCCGGAGAGGTTAGTAGCAATCAGCCCCAGCATTTT	CASRPGEVSSNQPQHF
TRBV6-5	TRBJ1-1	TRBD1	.	TGTGCCATCAGGGGGACACCAAACACTGAAGCTTTCTTT	CAIRGTPNTEAFF
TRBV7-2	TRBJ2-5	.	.	TGTGCCAGCAGCTTAGAAGGGACAATCCAAGAGACCCAGTACTTC	CASSLEGTIQETQYF
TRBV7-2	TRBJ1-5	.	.	TGTGCCAGCAGCCGCGATGCCCAGCCCCAGCATTTT	CASSRDAQPQHF
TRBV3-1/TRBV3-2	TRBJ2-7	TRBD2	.	TGTGCCAGCAGCCAAGGGTCTAGCGGGAGGTGGGAGCAGTACTTC	CASSQGSSGRWEQYF
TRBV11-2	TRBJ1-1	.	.	TGTGCCAGCAGCTCAATAGGGAACAGGTACACTGAAGCTTTCTTT	CASSSIGNRYTEAFF
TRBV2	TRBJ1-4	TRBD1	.	TGTGCCAGCAGTCCTCAGGGGGCGCCTAATGAAAAACTGTTTTTT	CASSPQGAPNEKLFF
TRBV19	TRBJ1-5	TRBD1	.	TGTGCCAGTAGTTGGGGGAGCGGACAGGGTGGTCAGCCCCAGCATTTT	CASSWGSGQGGQPQHF
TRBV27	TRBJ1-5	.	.	TGTGCCAGCAGTTTATCGATTCGATCAGCCCAGCATTTT	CASSLSIRSAQHF
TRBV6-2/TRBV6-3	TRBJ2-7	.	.	TGTGCCAGCAGTTACACGCAGGGTTTCGAGCAGTACTTC	CASSYTQGFEQYF
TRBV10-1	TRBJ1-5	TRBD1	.	TGCGCCAGCAGTGACTCCGGACAGGTCCTCGATCAGCCCCAGCATTTT	CASSDSGQVLDQPQHF
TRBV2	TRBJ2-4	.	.	TGTGCCAGCCTACCTCGGGTTTCCAAAAACATTCAGTACTTC	CASLPRVSKNIQYF
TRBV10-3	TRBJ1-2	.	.	TGTGCCATCAGCACCCAGGGCGGAGCGGGCGGCTACACCTTC	CAISTQGGAGGYTF
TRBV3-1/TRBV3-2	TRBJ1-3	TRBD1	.	TGTGCCAGCAGCCGAACCCTGACAGGGGGATTGCGAAACACCATATATTTT	CASSRTLTGGLRNTIYF
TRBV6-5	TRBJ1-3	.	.	TGTGCCAGCAGTTACTCGAGGTCGGCTTCTGGAAACACCATATATTTT	CASSYSRSASGNTIYF
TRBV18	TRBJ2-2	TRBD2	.	TGTGCCAGCTCACCACCGGGCAGCGGGAGGGCCGAATACACCGGGGAGCTGTTTTTT	CASSPPGSGRAEYTGELFF
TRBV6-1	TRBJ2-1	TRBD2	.	TGTGCCAGCAGTGAAACGGTCCTAGCGGCCTCCTACAATGAGCAGTTCTTC	CASSETVLAASYNEQFF
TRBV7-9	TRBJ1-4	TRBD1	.	TGTGCCAGCAGGGATACAGGGGGGAATGAAAAACTGTTTTTT	CASRDTGGNEKLFF
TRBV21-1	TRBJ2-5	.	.	TGTGCCAGCAGCTATCCCCTGGACAGGGATTACCAAGAGACCCAGTACTTC	CASSYPLDRDYQETQYF
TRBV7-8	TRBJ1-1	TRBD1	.	TGTGCCAGCAGCCTAGTTGACAGGGTTGGGGCTGAAGCTTTCTTT	CASSLVDRVGAEAFF
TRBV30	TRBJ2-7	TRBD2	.	TGTGCCTGGAGTGTAGGTAATGCGGGAGGGGCCTACGAGCAGTACTTC	CAWSVGNAGGAYEQYF
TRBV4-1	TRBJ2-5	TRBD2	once	TGCGCCAGCAGCCAAGATGGGACTAGCGGTTTGGAGACCCAGTACTTC	CASSQDGTSGLETQYF
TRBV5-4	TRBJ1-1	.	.	TGTGCCAGCAGCCTGGATGCGGGCCGGGCTTTCTTT	CASSLDAGRAFF
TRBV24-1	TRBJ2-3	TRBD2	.	TGTGCCACCAGTACTATGGCTAGCGGGAGTCAAAATACGCAGTATTTT	CATSTMASGSQNTQYF
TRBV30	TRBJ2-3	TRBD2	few	TGTGCCTGGACGAAGCTAGCGGGATTAACAGATACGCAGTATTTT	CAWTKLAGLTDTQYF
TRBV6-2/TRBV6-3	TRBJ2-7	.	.	TGTGCCAGCAGCCAGCTGGGCGCCTACGAGCAGTACTTC	CASSQLGAYEQYF
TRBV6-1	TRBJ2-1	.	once	TGTGCCAGCAGTGACAGACGGAGCTCCTACAATGAGCAGTTCTTC	CASSDRRSSYNEQFF
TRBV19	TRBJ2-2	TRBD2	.	TGTGCCAGTAGTATCCGTCGACTAGCGGGAGAGGAGAACACCGGGGAGCTGTTTTTT	CASSIRRLAGEENTGELFF
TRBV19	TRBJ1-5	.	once	TGTGCCAGTAGAACACAGGGATCCAATCAGCCCCAGCATTTT	CASRTQGSNQPQHF
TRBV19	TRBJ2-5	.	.	TGTGCCAGTAGTATAGGAGAGGTGGGAGAGACCCAGTACTTC	CASSIGEVGETQYF
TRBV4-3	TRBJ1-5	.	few	TGCGCCAGCAGCCAAGAGGCCCACCCCGGGAGCAATCAGCCCCAGCATTTT	CASSQEAHPGSNQPQHF
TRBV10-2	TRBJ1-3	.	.	TGCGCCAGCAGGATAAGCCCCAACTCTGGAAACACCATATATTTT	CASRISPNSGNTIYF
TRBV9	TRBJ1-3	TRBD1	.	TGTGCCAGCAGCGAAGCCGGGACAGTCGGAAACACCATATATTTT	CASSEAGTVGNTIYF
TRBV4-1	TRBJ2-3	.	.	TGCGCCAGCAGCCGCCGGAGTGGGGGCAGCACAGATACGCAGTATTTT	CASSRRSGGSTDTQYF
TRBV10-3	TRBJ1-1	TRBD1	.	TGTGCCATCAGTCACGGAGACAGGGGTACTGAAGCTTTCTTT	CAISHGDRGTEAFF
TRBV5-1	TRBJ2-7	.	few	TGCGCCAGCAGCCCTCAAACCGGGACTCCGGGAGAGCAGTACTTC	CASSPQTGTPGEQYF
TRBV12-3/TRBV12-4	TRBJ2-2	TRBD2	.	TGTGCCAGCAGACGGGAGGCAACCGGGGAGCTGTTTTTT	CASRREATGELFF
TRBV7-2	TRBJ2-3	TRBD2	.	TGTGCCAGCAGCCCCATGGGTTCCAGCGGGGGGAGAGATACGCAGTATTTT	CASSPMGSSGGRDTQYF
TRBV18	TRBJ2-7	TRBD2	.	TGTGCCAGCTCACCTCTTTCTTCGGCGGGAGGGACTTACGAGCAGTACTTC	CASSPLSSAGGTYEQYF
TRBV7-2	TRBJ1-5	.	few	TGTGCCAGCAGCCCCCGGAGCGGCAATCAGCCCCAGCATTTT	CASSPRSGNQPQHF
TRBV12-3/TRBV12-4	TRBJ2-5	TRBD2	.	TGTGCCAGCAAGGGGGGACTAGCTGAGACCCAGTACTTC	CASKGGLAETQYF
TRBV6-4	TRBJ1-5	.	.	TGTGCCAGCAGTCATGGGGGAGGGTTTAATCAGCCCCAGCATTTT	CASSHGGGFNQPQHF
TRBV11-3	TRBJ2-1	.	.	TGTGCCAGCAGCCCGAGCTCCTACAATGAGCAGTTCTTC	CASSPSSYNEQFF
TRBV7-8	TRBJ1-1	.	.	TGTGCCAGCAGCTTTAACCGGCGGCCGAACACTGAAGCTTTCTTT	CASSFNRRPNTEAFF
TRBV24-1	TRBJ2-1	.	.	TGTGCCACCAGTGACCCGACAGTGAGCTCCTACAATGAGCAGTTCTTC	CATSDPTVSSYNEQFF
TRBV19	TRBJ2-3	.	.	TGTGCCAGTAGTCCCCAGGGAGGTGGTAGCACAGATACGCAGTATTTT	CASSPQGGGSTDTQYF
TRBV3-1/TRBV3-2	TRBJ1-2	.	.	TGTGCCAGCAGCCAAGATCTTACACGGGCTAACTATGGCTACACCTTC	CASSQDLTRANYGYTF
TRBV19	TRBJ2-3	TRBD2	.	TGTGCCAGTACGTCTAGCGGGAGTATCGGCGATACGCAGTATTTT	CASTSSGSIGDTQYF
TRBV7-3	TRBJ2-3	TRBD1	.	TGTGCCAGCAGCTTGACCGGGACAGGGGTAGGAGATACGCAGTATTTT	CASSLTGTGVGDTQYF
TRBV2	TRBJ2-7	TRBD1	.	TGTGCCAGCAGGCCGGGACAGGGATCCTACGAGCAGTACTTC	CASRPGQGSYEQYF